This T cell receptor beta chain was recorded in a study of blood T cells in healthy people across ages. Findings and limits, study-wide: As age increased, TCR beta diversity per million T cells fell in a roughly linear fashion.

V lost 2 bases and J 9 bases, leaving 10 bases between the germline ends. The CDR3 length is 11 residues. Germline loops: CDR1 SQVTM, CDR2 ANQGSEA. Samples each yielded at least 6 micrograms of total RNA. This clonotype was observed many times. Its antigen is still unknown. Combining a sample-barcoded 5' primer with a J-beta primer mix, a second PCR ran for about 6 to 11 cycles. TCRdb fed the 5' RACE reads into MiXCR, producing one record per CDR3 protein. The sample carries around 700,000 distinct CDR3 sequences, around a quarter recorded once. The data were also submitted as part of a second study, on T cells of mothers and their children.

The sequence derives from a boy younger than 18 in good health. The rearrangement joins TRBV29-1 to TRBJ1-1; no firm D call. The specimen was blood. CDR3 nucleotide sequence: TGCAGCGTTGAACATTACGGCCAAGCTTTCTTT. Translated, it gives CSVEHYGQAFF.